Following are 27 T cell receptor beta chains from one sample sequenced in a study of post-analysis software for immune sequencing data. Unique molecular identifiers featured in each of the TCR beta cDNA libraries. In TCRdb, the PCR reads were re-called with MiXCR into one record per CDR3 protein. Here the sample spans over 150,000 distinct CDR3 sequences, approximately 35% being singletons. The specimen was blood, collected after autologous hematopoietic stem cell transplantation. These receptors all come from a girl between 10 and 17 years old with multiple sclerosis.

The count of this clonotype is one. V is TRBV6-6 and J is TRBJ2-1; tentatively, D is TRBD1 or TRBD2 (5 bases each). The CDR3 runs to 15 residues. Germline assignment: CDR1 MNHNY and CDR2 SVGAGI (reference sequence). The V end lost 6 bases, the J end lost 10 bases, and 22 bases lay between the germline ends. Written as DNA, the CDR3 is TGTGCCAGCAGCTCCCGCCCGGGACCAGCGGAAGAGCAGTTCTTC. Protein product: CASSSRPGPAEEQFF.

This clonotype showed up many times. V gene TRBV9 combines with J gene TRBJ2-1; 13 bases align to TRBD2. From germline, CDR1 is SGDLS and CDR2 YYNGEE. V lost 0 bases, J lost 10 bases, and 4 bases stayed unmatched. The length of the CDR3 is 15 residues. The CDR3 here is CASSVGLAGGYEQFF. The CDR3 nucleotides are TGTGCCAGCAGCGTAGGACTAGCGGGAGGTTACGAGCAGTTCTTC.

The V and J genes are TRBV7-8 and TRBJ2-3; 11 bases agree with TRBD2. Germline CDR1 reads SGHVS; CDR2 reads FQNEAQ. The CDR3 is made up of 18 amino acids. J lost 1 base, V lost 0 bases, and 6 bases had no gene match. The CDR3 region has the DNA TGTGCCAGCAGCTTAGCGCATACGGGACTAGCGGGCACAGATACGCAGTATTTT. Translating gives CASSLAHTGLAGTDTQYF.

The chain combines TRBV29-1 with TRBJ1-5; maybe TRBD1 (5 bases). The ends were cut back, 4 bases at V and 4 bases at J, with 8 bases in the middle. Per the germline V gene, CDR1 is SQVTM and CDR2 is ANQGSEA. The CDR3 covers 12 residues. This CDR3 is CSVGSGNQPQHF. Written as DNA, the CDR3 is TGCAGCGTTGGGTCAGGGAATCAGCCCCAGCATTTT.

This clonotype showed up just once. The J gene is TRBJ2-7, the V gene TRBV27, with TRBD1 matching over 7 bases. The closer fit of TRBJ2-5 to the DNA end suggests the J call may be wrong. Per germline, CDR1 MNHEY and CDR2 SMNVEV (reference sequence). The CDR3 covers 18 residues. CDR3 nucleotide sequence: TGTGCCAGCAGCCCTTATATGGGACGGGAAGGGGGCCAGGGGACCCAGTACTTC. It is translated as CASSPYMGREGGQGTQYF.

This chain joins TRBV6-1 and TRBJ2-3; 12 nucleotides line up with TRBD2. Per the germline V gene, CDR1 is MNHNS and CDR2 is SASEGT. This CDR3 contains 18 residues. V dropped 6 bases and J dropped 3; count of bases not matched to a gene: 13. This CDR3 reads CASRSTSGRGWRTDTQYF. The CDR3 DNA is TGTGCCAGCAGATCGACTAGCGGGAGAGGATGGAGGACAGATACGCAGTATTTT.

This clonotype was detected many times. V gene TRBV27 combines with J gene TRBJ2-6; 7 bases fit TRBD1. The CDR3 length is 18 residues. Per germline, CDR1 MNHEY and CDR2 SMNVEV (reference sequence). The J segment lost 0 bases and the V segment lost 2 bases, leaving 7 bases of the junction unmatched. CDR3 sequence reads: CASSLRQGYASGANVLTF. The CDR3 nucleotides are TGTGCCAGCAGTTTACGACAGGGATACGCCTCTGGGGCCAACGTCCTGACTTTC. The full variable domain, its missing parts supplied by reference TRBV27 and TRBJ2-6, is EAQVTQNPRYLITVTGKKLTVTCSQNMNHEYMSWYRQDPGLGLRQIYYSMNVEVTDKGDVPEGYKVSRKEKRNFPLILESPSPNQTSLYFCASSLRQGYASGANVLTFGAGSRLTVL.

This clonotype was observed a handful of times. The gene calls are TRBV20-1 and TRBJ2-1; 13 nucleotides align to TRBD2. CDR1 DFQATT and CDR2 SNEGSKA come from the germline V gene (reference sequence). CDR3 length: 14 amino acids. V was pared by 4 bases and J by 7 bases, with 4 bases of the junction left unmatched. CDR3 in DNA: TGCAGTGCTACGACTAGCGGGAGGAAGAATGAGCAGTTCTTC. Encoded protein: CSATTSGRKNEQFF.

V gene TRBV27 combines with J gene TRBJ2-7; D tentatively reads TRBD1 or TRBD2 (5 bases each). This CDR3 has 16 residues. V shed 6 bases and J shed 0 bases, with 18 bases lying between them. CDR1 is MNHEY and CDR2 is SMNVEV in the germline V gene (reference sequence). The CDR3 bases are TGTGCCAGCAGCCCCGGGACGGGCCGTAGCTCCTACGAGCAGTACTTC. This encodes CASSPGTGRSSYEQYF.

This clonotype was counted once. The V call is TRBV21-1, the J call TRBJ2-1; the D segment call TRBD2 is taken from the table without a DNA check. TRBV21-1 is flagged as a pseudogene. This CDR3 comprises 17 residues. The CDR3 coding sequence is TGTGCCAGCAGCGCCCGACTAGCGGGAGAAAAAGGCGATGAGCAGTTCTTC. It specifies CASSARLAGEKGDEQFF.

For this clonotype: A read error may explain this, as a much larger clone is one base away. CDR3 bases: TGTGCCGGTAGTTGGACAGGTCACGAGCAGTACTTC. Translation gives CAGSWTGHEQYF. The chain has TRBV19 and TRBJ2-5, with 7 bases aligning to TRBD1. The J call is uncertain, as TRBJ2-7 better fits the DNA end. Germline lookup yields CDR1 LNHDA and CDR2 SQIVND (reference sequence). The CDR3 loop spans 12 amino acids.

The CDR3 reads CASSRDGGGSGTQYF. The CDR3 nucleotides are TGTGCCAGCAGCCGTGATGGGGGGGGAAGCGGGACCCAGTACTTC. The V gene is TRBV7-2, the J gene TRBJ2-7, with 7 positions matching TRBD2. The J call may be wrong; the DNA end is better matched by TRBJ2-5. The germline V gene has CDR1 SGHTA and CDR2 FQGNSA. The CDR3 extends over 15 amino acids.

The chain combines TRBV6-2 or TRBV6-3 with TRBJ2-1; D tentatively reads TRBD1 or TRBD2 (5 bases each). This CDR3 is 15 amino acids long. The germline V gene has CDR1 MNHEY and CDR2 SVGEGT. V was shortened by 2 bases and J by 6 bases, with 14 bases between the two germline ends. CDR3 sequence (DNA): TGTGCCAGCAGTTACGCGTCGTATGGGACCAATGAGCAGTTCTTC. Its translation is CASSYASYGTNEQFF.

The chain carries TRBV7-8 and TRBJ2-1; D is unclear. Trimming cost V 1 base and J 9 bases, with 19 bases left between them. The CDR3 sequence is 16 residues long. Germline loops: CDR1 SGHVS, CDR2 FQNEAQ. The CDR3 region has the DNA TGTGCCAGCAGCTTAGGAGCTACGGAACCCGTGGGTGAGCAGTTCTTC. Its translation is CASSLGATEPVGEQFF.

The chain couples TRBV6-5 to TRBJ2-1; a weak D match, TRBD2 (7 bases). Germline values: CDR1 MNHEY, CDR2 SVGAGI. V was trimmed by 5 bases and J by 2 bases, leaving 16 bases between them. The CDR3 has 16 amino acids. CDR3 sequence (DNA): TGTGCCAGCAGTCCCTCGGGGGGCGCTACCTACAATGAGCAGTTCTTC. Translated: CASSPSGGATYNEQFF.

A note on this clonotype: A much larger clone differs by one base, so this may be a read error. The gene calls are TRBV29-1 and TRBJ2-1; 9 positions agree with TRBD2. Trimming took 4 bases from V and 12 from J; bases not matched to a gene: 19. This CDR3 has 16 amino acids. Germline V CDR1 and CDR2: SQVTM, ANQGSEA. The CDR3 DNA is TGCAGCGTTGTTTCGGGGGCGGGAGGGCCGTATTCTGGGCAGTTCTTC. Translation: CSVVSGAGGPYSGQFF.

The rearrangement uses TRBV7-2 and TRBJ1-2; perhaps TRBD1 as D (6 bases). This CDR3 spans 15 amino acids. Germline lookup yields CDR1 SGHTA and CDR2 FQGNSA. Trimming removed 0 bases from V and 7 bases from J, with 15 bases in between. This CDR3 reads CASSLAGGGQGGYTF. The CDR3 DNA reads as TGTGCCAGCAGCTTAGCGGGAGGGGGGCAGGGTGGCTACACCTTC.

In its sample, this clonotype was seen many times. DNA for the CDR3: TGTGCCAGCAGACTGACAGGGGACGGAAACATTCAGTACTTC. Translated: CASRLTGDGNIQYF. This chain links TRBV12-3 or TRBV12-4 with TRBJ2-4; 8 bases agree with TRBD1. There are 14 residues in the CDR3. V shed 6 bases, J shed 6 bases, and the junction held 7 bases outside the gene matches.

This clonotype was seen a few times. This chain connects TRBV20-1 to TRBJ2-1, with TRBD2 matching over 12 bases. Trimming at V came to 3 bases and at J to 3 bases, leaving 6 bases not matched to a gene. Germline V gene sequence: CDR1 DFQATT, CDR2 SNEGSKA (reference sequence). The length of the CDR3 is 16 residues. The CDR3 nucleotides read TGCAGTGCTAGTCCGACTAGCGGGAGCCACTACAATGAGCAGTTCTTC. Translated, it gives CSASPTSGSHYNEQFF.

The chain carries TRBV29-1 and TRBJ1-3, with TRBD1 matching 7 bases. The CDR3 runs 14 residues. The germline gives CDR1 SQVTM, CDR2 ANQGSEA. Trimming at V came to 3 bases and at J to 7 bases, leaving 9 bases not matched to a gene. Here the CDR3 DNA reads TGCAGCGTTGACCCGACAGGACAGGAGAACACCATATATTTT. Amino acids: CSVDPTGQENTIYF.

This clonotype was observed a few times. V is TRBV27 and J is TRBJ2-5; TRBD1 agrees at 9 bases. J gave up 11 bases and V 6 bases, and 13 bases lay outside the gene matches. Germline CDR1 MNHEY, CDR2 SMNVEV (reference sequence). This CDR3 has 14 amino acids. The CDR3: CASRTGTGYGLQYF. Here the CDR3 DNA reads TGTGCCAGCAGAACCGGGACAGGGTATGGTTTGCAGTACTTC.

There are many counts of this clonotype. This chain links TRBV27 with TRBJ2-7; D remains ambiguous. Germline CDR1 is MNHEY and CDR2 is SMNVEV (reference sequence). Trimming stripped 2 bases from V and 1 base from J, with 15 bases between. The CDR3 length is 16 residues. CDR3 sequence reads: CASSLMGPWGSYEQYF. The CDR3 DNA reads TGTGCCAGCAGTTTAATGGGCCCGTGGGGTTCCTACGAGCAGTACTTC.

This sequence joins TRBV13 and TRBJ2-2; TRBD2 agrees at 11 bases. Trimming took 5 bases from V and 0 from J; bases not matched to a gene: 5. The CDR3 consists of 17 residues. Germline V CDR1 and CDR2: PRHDT, FYEKMQ (reference sequence). CDR3 in amino acids: CASSTLAGGTNTGELFF. The CDR3 nucleotides are TGTGCCAGCAGCACCCTAGCGGGAGGTACGAACACCGGGGAGCTGTTTTTT.

Many counts were recorded for this clonotype. The chain has TRBV7-8 and TRBJ2-3; TRBD2 matches at 7 bases. The junction had 9 bases not matched to a gene; V was cut back by 3 bases and J by 0 bases. The CDR3 has 17 amino acids. Germline CDR1 reads SGHVS; CDR2 reads FQNEAQ. Written as DNA, the CDR3 is TGTGCCAGCAGCTTGGGAGTAGCGGGCCTTAGCACAGATACGCAGTATTTT. This encodes CASSLGVAGLSTDTQYF.

The table lists this clonotype with a few counts. The chain links TRBV29-1 to TRBJ2-1; D may correspond to TRBD1 or TRBD2 (6 bases each). V lost 1 base and J 0 bases, leaving 13 bases between the germline ends. The CDR3 loop spans 16 amino acids. The V gene's germline CDR1 is SQVTM and CDR2 ANQGSEA. The CDR3 nucleotides read TGCAGCGTTGAAGGAGTGGGGGGCTACTCCTACAATGAGCAGTTCTTC. Its protein product is CSVEGVGGYSYNEQFF.

The chain combines TRBV20-1 with TRBJ2-1; TRBD2 matches at 12 bases. Trimming cost V 6 bases and J 5 bases; bases outside gene matches: 5. The CDR3 sequence is 14 residues long. In germline, CDR1 is DFQATT, CDR2 SNEGSKA (reference sequence). This CDR3 is CSAPTSGRNNEQFF. The DNA for the CDR3 is TGCAGTGCCCCCACTAGCGGGAGGAACAATGAGCAGTTCTTC.

This clonotype occurred a few times. The rearrangement joins TRBV7-4 to TRBJ2-5; possible D gene TRBD1, 6 bases. There are 23 residues in the CDR3. The germline V and J ends were trimmed by 3 bases and 1 base, with 36 bases remaining between them. CDR1 is SGHVT and CDR2 is SQSDAQ in the germline V gene. DNA for the CDR3: TGTGCCAGCAGCTTCGGGGTGTATGGGATGTTACACAAACCGAACAGGGTCCAAGAGACCCAGTACTTC. Residues: CASSFGVYGMLHKPNRVQETQYF.